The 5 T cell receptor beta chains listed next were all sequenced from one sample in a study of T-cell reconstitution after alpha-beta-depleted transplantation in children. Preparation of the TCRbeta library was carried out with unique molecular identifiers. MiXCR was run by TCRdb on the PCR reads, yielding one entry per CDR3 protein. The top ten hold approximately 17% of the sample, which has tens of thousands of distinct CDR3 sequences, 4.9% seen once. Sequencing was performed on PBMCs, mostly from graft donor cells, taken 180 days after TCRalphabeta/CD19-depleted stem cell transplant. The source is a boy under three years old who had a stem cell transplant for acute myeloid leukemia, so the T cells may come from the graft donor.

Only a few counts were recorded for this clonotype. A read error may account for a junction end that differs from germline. The CDR3 reads CCARVAPGQGRTGGYTF. As DNA, the CDR3 is TGCTGTGCTAGAGTCGCCCCGGGACAGGGAAGAACGGGTGGCTACACCTTC. V usage is TRBV20-1 and J usage is TRBJ1-2; the match to TRBD1 covers 9 bases. Per the germline V gene, CDR1 is DFQATT and CDR2 is SNEGSKA (reference sequence). The CDR3 sequence is 17 residues long.

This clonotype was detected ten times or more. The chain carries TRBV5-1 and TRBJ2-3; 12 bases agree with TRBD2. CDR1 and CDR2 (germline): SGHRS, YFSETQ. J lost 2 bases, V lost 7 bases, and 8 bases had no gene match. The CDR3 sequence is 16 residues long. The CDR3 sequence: CASRWTSGANTDTQYF. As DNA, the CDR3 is TGCGCCAGCCGATGGACTAGCGGGGCGAACACAGATACGCAGTATTTT.

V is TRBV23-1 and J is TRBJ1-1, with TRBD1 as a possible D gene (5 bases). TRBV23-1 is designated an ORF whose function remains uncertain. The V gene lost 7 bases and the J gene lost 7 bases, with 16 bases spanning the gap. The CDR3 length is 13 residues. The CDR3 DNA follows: TGCGCCAGCACCTTTTGGGGGGAAGGTGAAGCTTTCTTT. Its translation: CASTFWGEGEAFF.

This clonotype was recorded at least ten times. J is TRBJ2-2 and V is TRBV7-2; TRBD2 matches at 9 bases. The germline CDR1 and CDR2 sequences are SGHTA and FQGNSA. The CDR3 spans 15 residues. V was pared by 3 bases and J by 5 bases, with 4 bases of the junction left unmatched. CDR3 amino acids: CASSFIAGVTGELFF. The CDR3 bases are TGTGCCAGCAGCTTCATAGCGGGGGTGACCGGGGAGCTGTTTTTT.

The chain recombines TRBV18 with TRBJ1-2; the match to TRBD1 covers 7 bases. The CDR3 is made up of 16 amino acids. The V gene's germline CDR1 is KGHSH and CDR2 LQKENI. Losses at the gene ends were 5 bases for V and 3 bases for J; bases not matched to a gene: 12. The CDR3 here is CASSGGTANFHYGYTF. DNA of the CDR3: TGTGCCAGCTCAGGAGGGACAGCCAATTTTCACTATGGCTACACCTTC. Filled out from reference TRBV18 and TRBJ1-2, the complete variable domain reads NAGVMQNPRHLVRRRGQEARLRCSPMKGHSHVYWYRQLPEEGLKFMVYLQKENIIDESGMPKERFSAEFPKEGPSILRIQQVVRGDSAAYFCASSGGTANFHYGYTFGSGTRLTVV.